The subject of this entry is one TCR beta chain. What it recognizes is unknown. This sample is part of a study of OX40 agonist ivuxolimab in advanced cancers. Overall study context: Cancers in dose escalation were hepatocellular, melanoma, renal cell and head and neck. Enrollees could have had prior anti-PD-1, anti-PD-L1 or anti-CTLA-4 therapy, which over 35% had received. Notes on the study in general: CD8+ T cells were the subset that, on average, had more expanded clones than CD4+.

Clones were sequenced by immunoSEQ multiplex PCR, and TCRdb holds only the in-frame ones, with some missing. The sample holds 40,000 to 45,000 clones; approximately 80% are singletons and the top ten take approximately 5.1%. Sampling times: baseline, cycle 4 day 1, cycle 7 day 1. Trimming left V 2 bases short and J 10 bases short, with 10 bases between. The CDR3 loop spans 12 amino acids. Germline V gene sequence: CDR1 SGHRS, CDR2 YFSETQ. The V and J genes are TRBV5-1 and TRBJ2-1; TRBD2 is a possible D gene (6 bases). The starting material was CD4+ or CD8+ T cells sorted from blood, obtained in a trial of the OX40 agonist ivuxolimab. The origin of this receptor is an adult with an advanced solid tumor such as melanoma, head and neck, liver or kidney cancer. CDR3 amino acids: CASSFLAREQFF. The CDR3 DNA reads TGCGCCAGCAGCTTCCTAGCGAGGGAGCAGTTCTTC.